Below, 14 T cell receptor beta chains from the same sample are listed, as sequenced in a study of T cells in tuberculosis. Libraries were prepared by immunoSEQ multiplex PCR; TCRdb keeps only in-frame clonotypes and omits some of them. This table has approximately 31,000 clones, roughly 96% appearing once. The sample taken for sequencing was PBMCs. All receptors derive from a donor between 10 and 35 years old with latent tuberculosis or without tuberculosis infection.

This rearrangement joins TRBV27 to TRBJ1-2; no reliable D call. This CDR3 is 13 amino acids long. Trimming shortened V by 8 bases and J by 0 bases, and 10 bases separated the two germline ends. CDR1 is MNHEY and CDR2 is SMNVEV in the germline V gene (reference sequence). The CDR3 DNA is TGTGCCAGCGGCAGGTTAGCTAACTATGGCTACACCTTC. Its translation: CASGRLANYGYTF.

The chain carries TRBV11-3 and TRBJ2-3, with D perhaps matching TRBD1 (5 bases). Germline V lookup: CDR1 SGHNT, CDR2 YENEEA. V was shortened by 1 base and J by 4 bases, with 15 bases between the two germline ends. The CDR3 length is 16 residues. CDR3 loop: CASSLGGWGESDTQYF. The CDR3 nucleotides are TGTGCCAGCAGCTTAGGAGGATGGGGCGAATCAGATACGCAGTATTTT.

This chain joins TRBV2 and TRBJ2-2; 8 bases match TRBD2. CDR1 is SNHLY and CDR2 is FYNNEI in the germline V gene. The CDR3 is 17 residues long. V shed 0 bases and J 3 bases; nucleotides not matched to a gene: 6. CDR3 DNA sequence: TGTGCCAGCAGTGAAGCCGGTCGGCGGGAGGACACCGGGGAGCTGTTTTTT. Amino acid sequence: CASSEAGRREDTGELFF.

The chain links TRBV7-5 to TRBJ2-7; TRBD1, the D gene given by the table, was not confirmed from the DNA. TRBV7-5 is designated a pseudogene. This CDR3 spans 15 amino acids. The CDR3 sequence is CVRSPRGLSSYEQYF. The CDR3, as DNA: TGTGTCAGAAGCCCCAGGGGCCTATCTTCCTACGAGCAGTACTTC.

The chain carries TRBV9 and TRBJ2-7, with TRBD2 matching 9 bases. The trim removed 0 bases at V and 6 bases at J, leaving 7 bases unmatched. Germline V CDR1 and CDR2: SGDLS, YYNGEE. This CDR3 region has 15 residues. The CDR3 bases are TGTGCCAGCAGCGTAGAGCCTAGCGGGGTTGGCGAGCAGTACTTC. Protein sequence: CASSVEPSGVGEQYF.

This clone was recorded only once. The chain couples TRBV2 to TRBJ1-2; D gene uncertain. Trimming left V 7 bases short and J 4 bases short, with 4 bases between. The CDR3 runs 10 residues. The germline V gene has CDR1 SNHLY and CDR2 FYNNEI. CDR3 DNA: TGTGCCAGCAAAGCCTATGGCTACACCTTC. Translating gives CASKAYGYTF.

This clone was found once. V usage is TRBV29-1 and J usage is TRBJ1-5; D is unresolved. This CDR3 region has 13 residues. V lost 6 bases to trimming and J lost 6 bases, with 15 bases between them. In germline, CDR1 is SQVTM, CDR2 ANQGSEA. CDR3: CSVLESSGQPQHF. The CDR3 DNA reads TGCAGCGTCCTCGAGTCATCGGGTCAGCCCCAGCATTTT. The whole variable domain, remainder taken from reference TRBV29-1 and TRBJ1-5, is SAVISQKPSRDICQRGTSLTIQCQVDSQVTMMFWYRQQPGQSLTLIATANQGSEATYESGFVIDKFPISRPNLTFSTLTVSNMSPEDSSIYLCSVLESSGQPQHFGDGTRLSIL.

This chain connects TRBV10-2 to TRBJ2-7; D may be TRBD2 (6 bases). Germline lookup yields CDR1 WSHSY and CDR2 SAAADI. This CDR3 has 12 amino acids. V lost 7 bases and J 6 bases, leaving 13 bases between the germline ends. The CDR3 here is CASTTAEGEQYF. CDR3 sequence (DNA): TGCGCCAGCACCACGGCGGAGGGCGAGCAGTACTTC.

The CDR3 region has the DNA TGTGCCAGCAGCCCCGAACCGGGGGGTGGGGTCACTGAAGCTTTCTTT. Protein sequence: CASSPEPGGGVTEAFF. The rearrangement links TRBV9 to TRBJ1-1, with D possibly TRBD1 on 5 matching bases. Deletions cut 4 bases from V and 4 bases from J, with 20 bases between. CDR1 is SGDLS and CDR2 is YYNGEE in the germline V gene. This CDR3 spans 16 amino acids.

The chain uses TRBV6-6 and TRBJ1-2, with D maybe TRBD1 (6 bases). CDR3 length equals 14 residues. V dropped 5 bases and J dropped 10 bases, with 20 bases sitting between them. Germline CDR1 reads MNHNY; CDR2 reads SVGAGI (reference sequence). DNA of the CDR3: TGTGCCAGCAGTACCCTCGAACAGGGTCAAGCCTACACCTTC. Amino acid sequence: CASSTLEQGQAYTF.

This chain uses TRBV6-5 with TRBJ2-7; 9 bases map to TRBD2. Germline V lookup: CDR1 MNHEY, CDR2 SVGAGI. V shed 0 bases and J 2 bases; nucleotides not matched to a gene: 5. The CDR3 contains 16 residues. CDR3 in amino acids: CASSYSQAGGTYEQYF. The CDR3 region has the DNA TGTGCCAGCAGTTACTCTCAAGCGGGAGGCACCTACGAGCAGTACTTC.

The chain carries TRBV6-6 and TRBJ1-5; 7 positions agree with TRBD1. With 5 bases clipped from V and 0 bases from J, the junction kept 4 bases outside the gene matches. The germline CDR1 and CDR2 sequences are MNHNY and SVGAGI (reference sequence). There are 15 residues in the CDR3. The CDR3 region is CASSPGTVSNQPQHF. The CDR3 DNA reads TGTGCCAGCAGTCCGGGGACAGTTAGCAATCAGCCCCAGCATTTT.

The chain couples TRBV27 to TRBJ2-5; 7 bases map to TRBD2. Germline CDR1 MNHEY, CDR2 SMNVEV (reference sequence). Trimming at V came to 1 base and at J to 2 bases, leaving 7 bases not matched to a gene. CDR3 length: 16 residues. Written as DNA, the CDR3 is TGTGCCAGCAGTTTATTTGGGGGGGGTCCTCAAGAGACCCAGTACTTC. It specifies CASSLFGGGPQETQYF.

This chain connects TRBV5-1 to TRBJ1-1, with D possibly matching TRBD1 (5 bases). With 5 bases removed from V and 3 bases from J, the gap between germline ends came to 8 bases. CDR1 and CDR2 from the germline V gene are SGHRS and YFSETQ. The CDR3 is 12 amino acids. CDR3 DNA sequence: TGCGCCAGCAGGTGGGGGGACACTGAAGCTTTCTTT. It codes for CASRWGDTEAFF.